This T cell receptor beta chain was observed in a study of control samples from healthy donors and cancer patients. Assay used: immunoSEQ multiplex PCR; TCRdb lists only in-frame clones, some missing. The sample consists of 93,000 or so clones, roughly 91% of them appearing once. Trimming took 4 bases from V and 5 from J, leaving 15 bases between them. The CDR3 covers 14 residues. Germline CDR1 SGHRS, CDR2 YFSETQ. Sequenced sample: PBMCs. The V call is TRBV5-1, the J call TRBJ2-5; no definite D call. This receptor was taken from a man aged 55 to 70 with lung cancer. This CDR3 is CASSQQDMSETQYF. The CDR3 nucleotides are TGCGCCAGCAGCCAGCAAGACATGAGCGAGACCCAGTACTTC.